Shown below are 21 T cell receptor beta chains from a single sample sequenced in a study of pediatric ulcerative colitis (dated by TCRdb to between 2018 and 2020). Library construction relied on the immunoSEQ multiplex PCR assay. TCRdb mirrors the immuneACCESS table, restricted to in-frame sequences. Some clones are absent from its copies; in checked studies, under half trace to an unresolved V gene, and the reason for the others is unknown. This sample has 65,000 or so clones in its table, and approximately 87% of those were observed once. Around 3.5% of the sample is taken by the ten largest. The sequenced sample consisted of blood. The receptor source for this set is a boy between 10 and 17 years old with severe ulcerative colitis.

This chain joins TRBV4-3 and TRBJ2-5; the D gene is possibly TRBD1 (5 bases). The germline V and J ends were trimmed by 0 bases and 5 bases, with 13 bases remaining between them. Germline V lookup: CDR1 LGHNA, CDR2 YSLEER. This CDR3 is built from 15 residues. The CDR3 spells CASSQDRAGSETQYF. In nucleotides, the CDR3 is TGCGCCAGCAGCCAAGATCGAGCAGGGTCGGAGACCCAGTACTTC.

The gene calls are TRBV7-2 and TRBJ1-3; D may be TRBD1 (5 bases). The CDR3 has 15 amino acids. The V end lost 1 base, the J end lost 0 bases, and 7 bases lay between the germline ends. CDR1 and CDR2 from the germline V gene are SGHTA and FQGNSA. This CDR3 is CASSLGGFSGNTIYF. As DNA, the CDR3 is TGTGCCAGCAGCTTAGGGGGGTTCTCTGGAAACACCATATATTTT.

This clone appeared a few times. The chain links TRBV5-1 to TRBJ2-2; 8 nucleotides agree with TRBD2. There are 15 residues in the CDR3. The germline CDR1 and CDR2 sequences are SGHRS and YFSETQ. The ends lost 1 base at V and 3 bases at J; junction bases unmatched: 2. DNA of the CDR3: TGCGCCAGCAGCTTGACTAGCGGAGACACCGGGGAGCTGTTTTTT. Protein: CASSLTSGDTGELFF.

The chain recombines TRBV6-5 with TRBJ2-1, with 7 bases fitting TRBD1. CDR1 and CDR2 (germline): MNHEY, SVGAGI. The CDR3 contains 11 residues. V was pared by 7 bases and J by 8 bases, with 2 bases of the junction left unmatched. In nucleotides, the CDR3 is TGTGCCAGCAAACAGGGGCATGAGCAGTTCTTC. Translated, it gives CASKQGHEQFF.

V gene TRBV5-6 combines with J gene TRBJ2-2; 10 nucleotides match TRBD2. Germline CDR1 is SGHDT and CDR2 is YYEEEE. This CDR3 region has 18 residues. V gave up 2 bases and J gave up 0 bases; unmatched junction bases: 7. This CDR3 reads CASSFASGGQTNTGELFF. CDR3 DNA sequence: TGTGCCAGCAGCTTCGCTAGCGGGGGACAAACGAACACCGGGGAGCTGTTTTTT. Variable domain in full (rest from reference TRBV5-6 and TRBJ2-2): DAGVTQSPTHLIKTRGQQVTLRCSPKSGHDTVSWYQQALGQGPQFIFQYYEEEERQRGNFPDRFSGHQFPNYSSELNVNALLLGDSALYLCASSFASGGQTNTGELFFGEGSRLTVL.

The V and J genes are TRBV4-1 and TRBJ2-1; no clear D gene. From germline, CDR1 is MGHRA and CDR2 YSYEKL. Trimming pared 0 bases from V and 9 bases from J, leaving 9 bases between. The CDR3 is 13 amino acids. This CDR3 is CASSQERWAEQFF. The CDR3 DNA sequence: TGCGCCAGCAGCCAAGAGAGGTGGGCTGAGCAGTTCTTC.

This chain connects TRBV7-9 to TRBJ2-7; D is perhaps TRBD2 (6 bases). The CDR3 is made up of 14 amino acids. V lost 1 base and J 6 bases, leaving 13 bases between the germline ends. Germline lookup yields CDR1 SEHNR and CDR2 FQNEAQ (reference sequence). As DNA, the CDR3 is TGTGCCAGCAGCTTAGATATCGGGAGAGTCGAGCAGTACTTC. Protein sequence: CASSLDIGRVEQYF.

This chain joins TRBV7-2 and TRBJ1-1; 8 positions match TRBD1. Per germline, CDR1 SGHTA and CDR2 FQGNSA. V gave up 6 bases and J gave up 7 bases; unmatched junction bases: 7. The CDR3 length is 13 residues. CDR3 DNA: TGTGCCAGCAGATTGGGACAGGTTAGTGAAGCTTTCTTT. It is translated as CASRLGQVSEAFF.

DNA of the CDR3: TGTGCCAGCAGCGGACCGACCGACTATGGCTACACCTTC. Residues: CASSGPTDYGYTF. V usage is TRBV14 and J usage is TRBJ1-2; D gene uncertain. Per the germline V gene, CDR1 is SGHDN and CDR2 is FVKESK. Trimming cost V 5 bases and J 3 bases, with 10 bases left between them. CDR3 length equals 13 residues.

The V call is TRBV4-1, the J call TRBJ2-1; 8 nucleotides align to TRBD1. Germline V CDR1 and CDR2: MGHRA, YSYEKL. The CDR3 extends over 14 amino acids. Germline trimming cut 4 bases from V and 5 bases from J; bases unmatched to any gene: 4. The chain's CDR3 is CASSRQDRDNEQFF. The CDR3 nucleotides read TGCGCCAGCAGCCGACAGGACAGGGACAATGAGCAGTTCTTC.

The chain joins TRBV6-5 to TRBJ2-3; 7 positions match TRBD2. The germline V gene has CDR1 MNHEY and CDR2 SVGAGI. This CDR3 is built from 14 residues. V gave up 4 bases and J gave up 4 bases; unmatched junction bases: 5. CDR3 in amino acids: CASSSRLAPDTQYF. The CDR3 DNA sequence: TGTGCCAGCAGTTCCAGACTAGCCCCAGATACGCAGTATTTT.

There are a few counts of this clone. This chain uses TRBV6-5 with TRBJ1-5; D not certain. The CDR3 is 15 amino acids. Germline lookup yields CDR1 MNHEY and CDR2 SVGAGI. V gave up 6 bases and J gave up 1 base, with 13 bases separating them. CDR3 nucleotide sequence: TGTGCCAGCAGGTCCGATGGCCCCAGCAATCAGCCCCAGCATTTT. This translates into CASRSDGPSNQPQHF.

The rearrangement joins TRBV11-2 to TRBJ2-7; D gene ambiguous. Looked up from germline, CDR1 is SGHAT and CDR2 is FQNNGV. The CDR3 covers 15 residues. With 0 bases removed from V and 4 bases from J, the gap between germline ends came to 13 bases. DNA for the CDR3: TGTGCCAGCAGCTTAGACGTAGGTCTCCAGTACGAGCAGTACTTC. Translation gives CASSLDVGLQYEQYF.

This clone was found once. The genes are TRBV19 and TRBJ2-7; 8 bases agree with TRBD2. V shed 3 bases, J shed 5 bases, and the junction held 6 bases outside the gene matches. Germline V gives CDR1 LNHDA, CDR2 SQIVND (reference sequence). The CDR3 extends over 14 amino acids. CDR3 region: CASSMVAGLNEQYF. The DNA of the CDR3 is TGTGCCAGTAGTATGGTAGCGGGATTAAACGAGCAGTACTTC.

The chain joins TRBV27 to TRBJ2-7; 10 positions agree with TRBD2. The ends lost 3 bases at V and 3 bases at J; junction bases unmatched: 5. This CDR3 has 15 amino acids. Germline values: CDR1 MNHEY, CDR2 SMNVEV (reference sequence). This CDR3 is CASSLGGLAVYEQYF. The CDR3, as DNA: TGTGCCAGCAGTTTGGGCGGACTAGCGGTCTACGAGCAGTACTTC.

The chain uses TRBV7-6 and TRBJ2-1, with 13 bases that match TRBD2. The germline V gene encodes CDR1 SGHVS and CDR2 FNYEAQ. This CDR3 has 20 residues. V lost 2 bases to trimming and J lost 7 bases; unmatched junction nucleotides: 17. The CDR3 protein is CASSLNGLAGANNPWNEQFF. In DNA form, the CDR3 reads TGTGCCAGCAGCTTAAACGGACTAGCGGGAGCCAATAACCCTTGGAATGAGCAGTTCTTC.

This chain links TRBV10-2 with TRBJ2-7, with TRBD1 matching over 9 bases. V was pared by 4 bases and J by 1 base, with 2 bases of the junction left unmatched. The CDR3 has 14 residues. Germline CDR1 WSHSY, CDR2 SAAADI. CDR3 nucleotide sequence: TGCGCCAGCAGTGCGACAGGGGGTTCCTACGAGCAGTACTTC. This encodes CASSATGGSYEQYF.

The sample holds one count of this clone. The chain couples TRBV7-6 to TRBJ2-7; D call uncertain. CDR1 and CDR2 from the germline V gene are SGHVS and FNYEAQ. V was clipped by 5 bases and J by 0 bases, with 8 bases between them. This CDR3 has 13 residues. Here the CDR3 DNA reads TGTGCCAGCAGCCCCGAAAGCTCCTACGAGCAGTACTTC. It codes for CASSPESSYEQYF.

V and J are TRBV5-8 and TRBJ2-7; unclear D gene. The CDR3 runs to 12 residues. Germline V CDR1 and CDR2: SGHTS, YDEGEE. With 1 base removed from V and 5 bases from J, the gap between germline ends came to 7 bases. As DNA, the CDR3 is TGTGCCAGCAGCTTGAGGGAAAACGAGCAGTACTTC. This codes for CASSLRENEQYF.

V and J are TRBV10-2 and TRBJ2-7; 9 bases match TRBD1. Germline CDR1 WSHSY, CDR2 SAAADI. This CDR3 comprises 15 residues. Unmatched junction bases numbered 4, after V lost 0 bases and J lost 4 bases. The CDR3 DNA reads TGCGCCAGCAGTGAGTCGGACAGGGGCAAGTACGAGCAGTACTTC. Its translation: CASSESDRGKYEQYF.

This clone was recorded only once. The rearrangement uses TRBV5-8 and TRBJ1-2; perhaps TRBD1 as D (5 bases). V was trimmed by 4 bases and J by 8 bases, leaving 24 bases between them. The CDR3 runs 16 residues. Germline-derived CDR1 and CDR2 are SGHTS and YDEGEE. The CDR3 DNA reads TGTGCCAGCAGCCAAGGGGTATACGGGAGTAGTGGAGGCTACACCTTC. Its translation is CASSQGVYGSSGGYTF.